This T cell receptor (beta chain) derives from a study of blood T cells in healthy people across ages. Findings and caveats of the study: Correlation between TCR beta diversity and naive T cell percentage was strong.

Concerning this clonotype: Its antigen is undetermined. One junction end disagrees with the germline gene, perhaps due to a read error.

Germline V gene data show CDR1 as MNHNY and CDR2 as SVGAGI (reference sequence). CDR3 length: 13 amino acids. A J-beta primer mix and a sample-barcoded 5' primer were used in a second PCR of roughly 7 to 12 cycles. One entry per CDR3 protein results from TCRdb running MiXCR on the 5' RACE reads. The sample contains roughly 800,000 distinct CDR3 sequences, 20% to 30% of which appear only once. A further study also used this sample, focusing on T cells of mothers and their children.

The chain combines TRBV6-6 with TRBJ1-6, with TRBD1 as a possible D gene (5 bases). Sample: blood. The clonotype was recovered from a boy aged 5-17 years in good health. CDR3 sequence reads: CASSPGSNLPLHF. The CDR3 coding sequence is TGTGCCAGCTCCCCAGGGTCTAATTTACCCCTCCACTTT.